Listed here are 15 T cell receptor beta chains from one sample, sequenced in a study of blood T cell repertoires in COVID-19 (dated by TCRdb to 2020 to 2022). Receptor libraries were prepared by the immunoSEQ multiplex PCR assay. TCRdb carries this immuneACCESS record with in-frame sequences only. Its versions omit some clonotypes, under half of them owing to an unresolved V gene in the studies checked, with the rest unexplained. The sample table shows about 360,000 clones, and around 87% are seen once. Less than 3.5% of the sample is held by the ten biggest clonotypes. Material for sequencing was peripheral blood. The receptors come from a human donor in a cohort sampled during active COVID-19.

The chain is built from TRBV6-5 and TRBJ2-5; D is uncertain. The CDR3 covers 14 residues. V lost 0 bases and J lost 0, with 5 bases in between. CDR1 and CDR2 (germline): MNHEY, SVGAGI. The CDR3 DNA follows: TGTGCCAGCAGTTACTCCCAGAACCAAGAGACCCAGTACTTC. This sequence encodes CASSYSQNQETQYF.

The V and J genes are TRBV5-1 and TRBJ2-7, with 11 positions matching TRBD1. The V and J ends lost 4 bases and 7 bases, in that order; junction bases with no gene match: 10. Germline assignment: CDR1 SGHRS and CDR2 YFSETQ. The CDR3 runs 15 residues. The chain's CDR3 is CASSPGTGGLEEQYF. The CDR3 coding sequence is TGCGCCAGCAGCCCTGGGACAGGGGGACTGGAGGAGCAGTACTTC.

This CDR3 reads CASSQNAGGALTEQFF. The CDR3 coding sequence is TGTGCCAGCAGCCAGAACGCCGGGGGGGCGCTTACTGAGCAGTTCTTC. V and J are TRBV3-1 (or the pseudogene TRBV3-2) and TRBJ2-1; TRBD2 matches at 8 bases. J was trimmed by 9 bases and V by 3 bases; bases with no gene match: 13. The length of the CDR3 is 16 residues. Germline CDR1 LGHDT, CDR2 YNNKEL (reference sequence).

J is TRBJ1-1 and V is TRBV2, with D unclear. This CDR3 has 11 amino acids. From germline, CDR1 is SNHLY and CDR2 FYNNEI. With 5 bases removed from V and 3 bases from J, the gap between germline ends came to 4 bases. CDR3 sequence (DNA): TGTGCCAGCAGTTCTGACACTGAAGCTTTCTTT. Amino acid sequence: CASSSDTEAFF.

This sequence joins TRBV6-4 and TRBJ2-3; 11 nucleotides line up with TRBD2. Looked up from germline, CDR1 is MRHNA and CDR2 is SNTAGT. J lost 2 bases, V lost 5 bases, and 3 bases had no gene match. This CDR3 region has 15 residues. CDR3 region: CASSPSGGPTDTQYF. DNA for the CDR3: TGTGCCAGCAGTCCTAGCGGGGGGCCCACAGATACGCAGTATTTT.

The gene calls are TRBV21-1 and TRBJ2-3; the table calls TRBD2, which could not be checked here. TRBV21-1 is a documented pseudogene. The CDR3 runs to 13 residues. The CDR3 DNA sequence: TGTGCCGGTCGACTAGCGTCCGCAGATACGCAGTATTTT. It codes for CAGRLASADTQYF.

The V gene is TRBV19, the J gene TRBJ1-4; TRBD1 might be the D (6 bases). The CDR3 has 15 amino acids. Trimming removed 7 bases at V and 0 bases at J, with 12 bases between. Per germline, CDR1 LNHDA and CDR2 SQIVND (reference sequence). The CDR3 protein is CASTPDRSTNEKLFF. As DNA, the CDR3 is TGTGCCAGTACCCCCGACAGGTCAACTAATGAAAAACTGTTTTTT.

This chain uses TRBV5-1 with TRBJ2-2, with a tentative D call TRBD2 (5 bases). Germline loops: CDR1 SGHRS, CDR2 YFSETQ. This CDR3 is built from 17 residues. Between the trimmed V and J ends, which lost 0 bases and 2 bases, there was a span of 14 bases. The chain's CDR3 is CASSLVPGGGNTGELFF. CDR3 in DNA: TGCGCCAGCAGCTTGGTACCAGGAGGTGGAAACACCGGGGAGCTGTTTTTT.

The chain joins TRBV5-1 to TRBJ1-1; weak D call: TRBD1 (6 bases). The germline gives CDR1 SGHRS, CDR2 YFSETQ. Trimming took 1 base from V and 1 from J, leaving 14 bases between them. CDR3 length: 16 residues. CDR3 amino acids: CASSLSDSGPNTEAFF. DNA for the CDR3: TGCGCCAGCAGCTTGTCGGACAGCGGACCGAACACTGAAGCTTTCTTT.

The chain employs TRBV30 and TRBJ2-1; 16 bases line up with TRBD2. The CDR3 contains 14 residues. With V trimmed by 4 bases and J by 12 bases, 6 bases remained unmatched. Germline loops: CDR1 GTSNPN, CDR2 SVGIG (reference sequence). CDR3 amino acids: CAWISGLAGGRQFF. The CDR3 nucleotides are TGTGCCTGGATTTCGGGACTAGCGGGGGGGCGGCAGTTCTTC.

The chain recombines TRBV19 with TRBJ2-7; 7 positions match TRBD2. Germline V CDR1 and CDR2: LNHDA, SQIVND (reference sequence). The CDR3 totals 15 residues. V lost 6 bases, J lost 0 bases, and 8 bases stayed unmatched. CDR3: CASRPTSGASYEQYF. CDR3 sequence (DNA): TGTGCCAGTAGACCAACGAGCGGGGCCTCCTACGAGCAGTACTTC.

The rearrangement joins TRBV30 to TRBJ2-2; maybe TRBD1 (5 bases). The CDR3 sequence is 13 residues long. The germline V gene encodes CDR1 GTSNPN and CDR2 SVGIG (reference sequence). The V end lost 0 bases, the J end lost 7 bases, and 9 bases lay between the germline ends. CDR3 nucleotides: TGTGCCTGGAGTGTAGGGGTTGTCGGGGAGCTGTTTTTT. Protein sequence: CAWSVGVVGELFF.

The chain employs TRBV5-1 and TRBJ1-1; TRBD1 aligns across 7 bases. This CDR3 has 13 residues. CDR1 and CDR2 (germline): SGHRS, YFSETQ. Trimming at V came to 7 bases and at J to 1 base, leaving 4 bases not matched to a gene. CDR3 DNA sequence: TGCGCCAGCGGGGACAGAACGAACACTGAAGCTTTCTTT. It specifies CASGDRTNTEAFF.

This chain uses TRBV19 with TRBJ2-6; 7 bases match TRBD1. The CDR3 spans 18 residues. CDR1 and CDR2 from the germline V gene are LNHDA and SQIVND (reference sequence). J gave up 1 base and V 5 bases, and 11 bases lay outside the gene matches. The CDR3 loop is CASSPIGQVLSGANVLTF. Written as DNA, the CDR3 is TGTGCCAGTAGTCCAATTGGACAGGTACTTTCTGGGGCCAACGTCCTGACTTTC.

The chain employs TRBV28 and TRBJ2-1; D is possibly TRBD2 (5 bases). The CDR3 runs to 15 residues. Germline CDR1 is MDHEN and CDR2 is SYDVKM. The V gene lost 5 bases and the J gene lost 4 bases, with 15 bases spanning the gap. CDR3 sequence (DNA): TGTGCCAGCAGTCCTTTAGCGCCTACTTACAATGAGCAGTTCTTC. Protein: CASSPLAPTYNEQFF.